This entry lists 28 T cell receptor beta chains sequenced from one sample in a study of blood T cell repertoires in COVID-19. Assay used: immunoSEQ multiplex PCR; TCRdb lists only in-frame clones, some missing. The sample gives about 260,000 clones, roughly 86% of which show up once; about 5.2% is in the top ten. The sequencing input was peripheral blood. The source is a woman aged 60-75 years with COVID-19, enrolled during active disease.

This chain connects TRBV5-4 to TRBJ1-3; D is uncertain. The germline CDR1 and CDR2 sequences are SGHNT and YYREEE (reference sequence). The V and J ends lost 0 bases and 0 bases respectively, with 10 bases between them. This CDR3 contains 16 residues. CDR3 DNA: TGTGCCAGCAGCTTGGGGCAGTTCTTCTCTGGAAACACCATATATTTT. Translated, it gives CASSLGQFFSGNTIYF.

The chain uses TRBV27 and TRBJ2-7; TRBD2 aligns across 14 bases. The J segment lost 5 bases and the V segment lost 5 bases, leaving 8 bases of the junction unmatched. CDR3 length equals 16 residues. The V gene's germline CDR1 is MNHEY and CDR2 SMNVEV (reference sequence). This chain's CDR3 is CASSPQGLAGENEQYF. In DNA form, the CDR3 reads TGTGCCAGCAGTCCCCAGGGACTAGCGGGAGAGAACGAGCAGTACTTC.

This chain connects TRBV7-9 to TRBJ1-1; TRBD1 agrees at 9 bases. In germline, CDR1 is SEHNR, CDR2 FQNEAQ (reference sequence). Trimming cost V 5 bases and J 0 bases; bases outside gene matches: 10. This CDR3 has 17 amino acids. CDR3 loop: CASSPVPGQGLNTEAFF. CDR3 coding DNA: TGTGCCAGCAGCCCCGTCCCGGGACAGGGCCTGAACACTGAAGCTTTCTTT.

This chain joins TRBV11-3 and TRBJ1-2; D unclear. Trimming removed 7 bases at V and 1 base at J, with 16 bases between. The CDR3 length is 15 residues. Germline CDR1 SGHNT, CDR2 YENEEA. This chain's CDR3 is CASTSGKVLNYGYTF. In DNA, the CDR3 is TGTGCCAGCACCTCAGGTAAGGTCCTTAACTATGGCTACACCTTC.

The chain recombines TRBV19 with TRBJ2-7, with 7 bases fitting TRBD2. CDR1 is LNHDA and CDR2 is SQIVND in the germline V gene (reference sequence). The V and J ends lost 5 bases and 0 bases, in that order; junction bases with no gene match: 7. CDR3 length: 15 amino acids. The CDR3 protein is CASSRQRGSSYEQYF. The DNA of the CDR3 is TGTGCCAGTAGTCGACAGCGCGGGAGCTCCTACGAGCAGTACTTC. The variable domain in full, completed from reference TRBV19 and TRBJ2-7, reads DGGITQSPKYLFRKEGQNVTLSCEQNLNHDAMYWYRQDPGQGLRLIYYSQIVNDFQKGDIAEGYSVSREKKESFPLTVTSAQKNPTAFYLCASSRQRGSSYEQYFGPGTRLTVT.

The gene calls are TRBV6-2 or TRBV6-3 and TRBJ2-1; D perhaps matches TRBD1 (5 bases). The V end was cut by 2 bases, the J end by 5 bases, with 22 bases between. CDR1 and CDR2 from the germline V gene are MNHEY and SVGEGT. The CDR3 spans 18 residues. CDR3 protein: CASSYTAWATGSHNEQFF. In nucleotides, the CDR3 is TGTGCCAGCAGTTACACCGCCTGGGCCACAGGAAGCCACAATGAGCAGTTCTTC.

The genes are TRBV2 and TRBJ1-1; 7 positions agree with TRBD1. In germline, CDR1 is SNHLY, CDR2 FYNNEI. J lost 2 bases, V lost 5 bases, and 8 bases had no gene match. The CDR3 runs to 15 residues. The CDR3 coding sequence is TGTGCCAGCAGTCAACGACAGGGTGTCAACACTGAAGCTTTCTTT. This translates into CASSQRQGVNTEAFF.

The chain combines TRBV7-9 with TRBJ1-1; 9 bases line up with TRBD1. V was clipped by 4 bases and J by 0 bases; unmatched bases: 3. CDR1 is SEHNR, CDR2 FQNEAQ, per germline (reference sequence). CDR3 length: 15 residues. CDR3 sequence (DNA): TGTGCCAGCAGCTGGGGGACAGGGATGAACACTGAAGCTTTCTTT. Translated: CASSWGTGMNTEAFF.

The V call is TRBV30, the J call TRBJ1-1; D possibly corresponds to TRBD1 (6 bases). The V and J ends lost 0 bases and 7 bases respectively, with 24 bases between them. The length of the CDR3 is 17 residues. CDR1 is GTSNPN, CDR2 SVGIG, per germline (reference sequence). In DNA, the CDR3 is TGTGCCTGGAGTGTACCTAGAGGGGGTTTCGAGTTCGGTGAAGCTTTCTTT. Protein sequence: CAWSVPRGGFEFGEAFF. Full variable domain (outside the CDR3, taken from reference TRBV30 and TRBJ1-1): SQTIHQWPATLVQPVGSPLSLECTVEGTSNPNLYWYRQAAGRGLQLLFYSVGIGQISSEVPQNLSASRPQDRQFILSSKKLLLSDSGFYLCAWSVPRGGFEFGEAFFGQGTRLTVV.

The chain carries TRBV7-9 and TRBJ2-4, with a tentative D call TRBD2 (6 bases). The V gene lost 5 bases and the J gene lost 0 bases, with 14 bases spanning the gap. The CDR3 extends over 16 amino acids. CDR1 and CDR2 from the germline V gene are SEHNR and FQNEAQ (reference sequence). This CDR3 is CASSEATSLAKNIQYF. CDR3 nucleotides: TGTGCCAGCAGCGAAGCGACTAGTCTAGCCAAAAACATTCAGTACTTC.

The chain links TRBV11-1 to TRBJ2-7; TRBD2 matches at 8 bases. Germline values: CDR1 SGHAT, CDR2 FQDESV (reference sequence). The CDR3 spans 14 residues. V lost 5 bases to trimming and J lost 1 base; unmatched junction nucleotides: 4. CDR3 loop: CASSPRLASYEQYF. The CDR3 bases are TGTGCCAGCAGCCCTAGACTAGCGTCCTACGAGCAGTACTTC.

The CDR3 nucleotides read TGTGCCAGCAGCCGACTAGTTGGAGATACGCAGTATTTT. Translation: CASSRLVGDTQYF. This sequence joins TRBV7-2 and TRBJ2-3, with D tentatively TRBD2 (6 bases). The germline V gene encodes CDR1 SGHTA and CDR2 FQGNSA. This CDR3 has 13 amino acids. Trimming left V 5 bases short and J 5 bases short, with 11 bases between.

This chain uses TRBV3-1 (or the pseudogene TRBV3-2) with TRBJ2-3; 11 bases match TRBD2. CDR1 is LGHDT and CDR2 is YNNKEL in the germline V gene (reference sequence). The length of the CDR3 is 17 residues. V trimming: 4 bases; J trimming: 2 bases; junction bases outside the gene matches: 8. CDR3 amino acids: CASSLAGTSGNTDTQYF. CDR3 coding DNA: TGTGCCAGCAGCCTAGCCGGGACTAGCGGCAACACAGATACGCAGTATTTT.

The rearrangement uses TRBV6-5 and TRBJ2-7; TRBD1 agrees at 8 bases. V gave up 5 bases and J gave up 5 bases; unmatched junction bases: 5. The CDR3 loop spans 13 amino acids. Looked up from germline, CDR1 is MNHEY and CDR2 is SVGAGI. As DNA, the CDR3 is TGTGCCAGCAGTCCCGACAGGGGCCACGAGCAGTACTTC. Protein: CASSPDRGHEQYF.

The chain employs TRBV20-1 and TRBJ1-1; TRBD1 is a possible D gene (6 bases). V lost 5 bases, J lost 9 bases, and 13 bases lay in between. CDR3 length: 11 amino acids. Germline assignment: CDR1 DFQATT and CDR2 SNEGSKA (reference sequence). This CDR3 reads CSAPLDRQAFF. The CDR3 DNA reads TGCAGTGCTCCCCTGGACAGACAAGCTTTCTTT.

This clone has a single count. The rearrangement joins TRBV28 to TRBJ1-1; maybe TRBD1 (5 bases). The CDR3 is 15 amino acids. The germline V gene encodes CDR1 MDHEN and CDR2 SYDVKM. The V end was cut by 5 bases, the J end by 0 bases, with 13 bases between. The CDR3 DNA reads TGTGCCAGCAGTCCCCCGGGGGGGATGAACACTGAAGCTTTCTTT. Residues: CASSPPGGMNTEAFF. Based on the CDR3 plus reference TRBV28 and TRBJ1-1, the full variable domain is DVKVTQSSRYLVKRTGEKVFLECVQDMDHENMFWYRQDPGLGLRLIYFSYDVKMKEKGDIPEGYSVSREKKERFSLILESASTNQTSMYLCASSPPGGMNTEAFFGQGTRLTVV.

The rearrangement joins TRBV7-3 to TRBJ1-2, with 7 bases aligning to TRBD1. The germline V gene encodes CDR1 SGHTA and CDR2 FQGTGA. V gave up 4 bases and J gave up 8 bases; unmatched junction bases: 7. The CDR3 covers 13 residues. CDR3: CASSSSTGNGYTF. The CDR3 DNA is TGTGCCAGCAGCTCTTCGACAGGGAACGGCTACACCTTC.

The V call is TRBV5-1, the J call TRBJ2-1; maybe TRBD1 (5 bases). The V and J ends lost 1 base and 2 bases respectively, with 10 bases between them. CDR3 length equals 15 residues. CDR1 and CDR2 (germline): SGHRS, YFSETQ. The DNA of the CDR3 is TGCGCCAGCAGCTTGAGTCAGGGCACCTACAATGAGCAGTTCTTC. This sequence encodes CASSLSQGTYNEQFF.

V usage is TRBV30 and J usage is TRBJ2-7; 7 bases match TRBD1. Germline V CDR1 and CDR2: GTSNPN, SVGIG (reference sequence). J was trimmed by 4 bases and V by 2 bases; bases with no gene match: 8. The CDR3 runs to 14 residues. CDR3 in DNA: TGTGCCTGGAGTTCCACCCCGGGACAGTACGAGCAGTACTTC. This gives the protein CAWSSTPGQYEQYF.

The CDR3 loop is CASSSLAGAYEQYF. DNA of the CDR3: TGTGCCAGCAGTTCGTTAGCGGGAGCCTACGAGCAGTACTTC. V and J are TRBV6-2 or TRBV6-3 and TRBJ2-7, with 9 bases matching TRBD2. The J segment lost 2 bases and the V segment lost 4 bases, leaving 3 bases of the junction unmatched. In germline, CDR1 is MNHEY, CDR2 SVGEGT. The CDR3 is 14 residues long.

The chain joins TRBV5-1 to TRBJ2-3; D uncertain. The CDR3 totals 16 residues. CDR1 is SGHRS, CDR2 YFSETQ, per germline. V lost 0 bases and J 2 bases, leaving 13 bases between the germline ends. The CDR3 DNA sequence: TGCGCCAGCAGCTTGGCACTACGGATAAACACAGATACGCAGTATTTT. Translation gives CASSLALRINTDTQYF.

The V gene is TRBV7-3, the J gene TRBJ2-3; TRBD1 is a possible D gene (6 bases). Trimming removed 5 bases at V and 6 bases at J, with 21 bases between. CDR1 is SGHTA, CDR2 FQGTGA, per germline. This CDR3 spans 16 amino acids. The CDR3 sequence: CASSPVGSPTGDTQYF. As DNA, the CDR3 is TGTGCCAGCAGCCCGGTGGGATCCCCCACAGGGGATACGCAGTATTTT. Variable domain in full (rest from reference TRBV7-3 and TRBJ2-3): GAGVSQTPSNKVTEKGKYVELRCDPISGHTALYWYRQSLGQGPEFLIYFQGTGAADDSGLPNDRFFAVRPEGSVSTLKIQRTERGDSAVYLCASSPVGSPTGDTQYFGPGTRLTVL.

The chain couples TRBV2 to TRBJ2-3; 8 nucleotides line up with TRBD2. J was trimmed by 0 bases and V by 1 base; bases with no gene match: 3. Germline V gene sequence: CDR1 SNHLY, CDR2 FYNNEI. CDR3 length: 16 amino acids. The CDR3, as DNA: TGTGCCAGCAGTGAAGGGACTAGCCGGAGCACAGATACGCAGTATTTT. This sequence encodes CASSEGTSRSTDTQYF. Using reference TRBV2 and TRBJ2-3 for the parts outside the CDR3, the full variable domain is EPEVTQTPSHQVTQMGQEVILRCVPISNHLYFYWYRQILGQKVEFLVSFYNNEISEKSEIFDDQFSVERPDGSNFTLKIRSTKLEDSAMYFCASSEGTSRSTDTQYFGPGTRLTVL.

This clone was detected once. The rearrangement joins TRBV15 to TRBJ1-6; D remains ambiguous. Trimming shortened V by 0 bases and J by 4 bases, and 10 bases separated the two germline ends. The CDR3 has 16 amino acids. Germline values: CDR1 LNHNV, CDR2 YYDKDF (reference sequence). CDR3 nucleotides: TGTGCCACCAGCAGAGATAATTCGGGTTATAATTCACCCCTCCACTTT. Residues: CATSRDNSGYNSPLHF.

In this sample, this clone turned up a few times. The chain has TRBV6-5 and TRBJ2-2; 13 positions match TRBD2. J was trimmed by 6 bases and V by 6 bases; bases with no gene match: 4. Germline lookup yields CDR1 MNHEY and CDR2 SVGAGI. The CDR3 totals 15 residues. In DNA form, the CDR3 reads TGTGCCAGCAGCCTAGGACTAGCGGGAGCCGGGGAGCTGTTTTTT. This translates into CASSLGLAGAGELFF.

V is TRBV27 and J is TRBJ1-1, with 10 bases lining up with TRBD1. Trimming took 4 bases from V and 4 from J; bases not matched to a gene: 3. This CDR3 region has 14 residues. Germline-derived CDR1 and CDR2 are MNHEY and SMNVEV (reference sequence). Here the CDR3 DNA reads TGTGCCAGCAGTTATAGGACAGGGGGCACTGAAGCTTTCTTT. Its protein is CASSYRTGGTEAFF.

The V gene is TRBV11-2, the J gene TRBJ2-5, with 7 nucleotides matching TRBD2. The CDR3 sequence is 16 residues long. V trimming: 1 base; J trimming: 2 bases; junction bases outside the gene matches: 7. In germline, CDR1 is SGHAT, CDR2 FQNNGV. This chain's CDR3 is CASSLGAAGLQETQYF. In DNA form, the CDR3 reads TGTGCCAGCAGCTTAGGGGCAGCGGGATTACAAGAGACCCAGTACTTC.

This clone was recorded many times. The chain employs TRBV7-2 and TRBJ1-2; D gene ambiguous. CDR1 SGHTA and CDR2 FQGNSA come from the germline V gene. V was pared by 1 base and J by 7 bases, with 16 bases between. The CDR3 sequence is 15 residues long. CDR3 in amino acids: CASSLGTARGGGYTF. Here the CDR3 DNA reads TGTGCCAGCAGCTTAGGGACTGCTAGAGGTGGTGGCTACACCTTC. The variable domain in full, completed from reference TRBV7-2 and TRBJ1-2, reads GAGVSQSPSNKVTEKGKDVELRCDPISGHTALYWYRQSLGQGLEFLIYFQGNSAPDKSGLPSDRFSAERTGGSVSTLTIQRTQQEDSAVYLCASSLGTARGGGYTFGSGTRLTVV.